The present TCR beta chain was sequenced within a study of cytomegalovirus exposure and HLA in healthy donors. The length of the CDR3 is 15 residues. Losses at the gene ends were 4 bases for V and 2 bases for J; bases not matched to a gene: 4. The germline gives CDR1 SGDLS, CDR2 YYNGEE. Comment on this clone: Its antigen remains unknown.

The table came from immunoSEQ multiplex PCR; TCRdb's copy has only in-frame clones and leaves some out. Here the sample spans approximately 100,000 clones, roughly 90% being singletons. Study results and caveats: Overall, roughly 150 TCR beta chains were annotated as cytomegalovirus-associated. Later, an analysis found that TCR clusters from the first cohort tended to co-occur in the roughly 120 validation repertoires.

V is TRBV9 and J is TRBJ1-2, with 11 bases aligning to TRBD1. This receptor was identified in a woman under 30 in good health and CMV-seronegative. The sample comprised PBMCs. CDR3 nucleotides: TGTGCCAGCAGCCCCTGGACAGGGGGCAACTATGGCTACACCTTC. Its translation is CASSPWTGGNYGYTF.